This T cell receptor (beta chain) was retrieved from a study of response to subunit inactivated influenza vaccine. Of note for this clonotype: No antigen is known for it.

V lost 1 base, J lost 1 base, and 7 bases stayed unmatched. The CDR3 is 17 residues long. CDR1 is DFQATT, CDR2 SNEGSKA, per germline (reference sequence). Study-wide points: It was suggested by the authors that few new T cells are recruited by each seasonal influenza vaccination.

TCRdb redid the calling of the RT-PCR reads with MiXCR, one entry per CDR3 protein. The profile shows 500,000 or so distinct CDR3 sequences, approximately 15% of them singletons. The J gene is TRBJ2-5, the V gene TRBV20-1; 12 nucleotides agree with TRBD2. The receptor was isolated from a man aged 50-75 years who received an inactivated influenza vaccine. Source: CD4+ T cells sorted from PBMCs, taken roughly 24 months after vaccination. CDR3 protein: CSARVSSGGAIQETQYF. CDR3 sequence (DNA): TGCAGTGCTAGAGTGTCTAGCGGGGGGGCCATCCAAGAGACCCAGTACTTC.